The rows below give T cell receptor beta chains drawn from one sample of a study of regulatory T cells in long-lasting Graves disease. TCRdb reanalysed the multiplex PCR reads using MiXCR and keeps one entry per CDR3 protein. Of 500,000 or so distinct CDR3 sequences detected, about 15% appear once; the ten largest clones hold around a sixth. The sample was also reused in another study, on T cells in Graves' hyperthyroidism and ophthalmopathy.

The specimen was peripheral blood mononuclear cells (PBMCs), collected at new diagnosis, from a patient treated with antithyroid drugs. All receptors come from a woman aged 50 to 65 with Graves disease. CDR3s include the opening cysteine and the closing phenylalanine or tryptophan. Fields, in order: CDR3 DNA, CDR3 protein, clone size, J gene, D gene, V gene. The D gene is left open where the match is weak. Clone sizes are given selectively: once, few, many, or a class where the clone is expanded.

TGTGCCAGCAGTGAGAATAGCGGGACCTACAATGAGCAGTTCTTC CASSENSGTYNEQFF - TRBJ2-1 TRBD2 TRBV6-2/TRBV6-3
TGTGCCAGCAAACGGGAGGCTTCCTACAATGAGCAGTTCTTC CASKREASYNEQFF few TRBJ2-1 TRBD2 TRBV6-1
TGTGCCAGCAGTGAATACGAGAGCACAGATACGCAGTATTTT CASSEYESTDTQYF many TRBJ2-3 - TRBV6-1
TGTGCCAGCAGCGCCCCGGGACTAGCCCTCAATACGCAGTATTTT CASSAPGLALNTQYF - TRBJ2-3 TRBD2 TRBV9
TGTGCCTGGAGTCAAACAGGGGTGGGCAATCAGCCCCAGCATTTT CAWSQTGVGNQPQHF - TRBJ1-5 TRBD1 TRBV30
TGTGCCAGCAGACCAGCGGGAGCAACAGATACGCAGTATTTT CASRPAGATDTQYF few TRBJ2-3 TRBD2 TRBV5-8
TGTGCCAGCAGGAGGACAGGGGGTAACTATGGCTACACCTTC CASRRTGGNYGYTF few TRBJ1-2 TRBD1 TRBV6-1
TGCGCCAGCAGCTGGGGGGTGGCAGGAGACACAGATACGCAGTATTTT CASSWGVAGDTDTQYF many TRBJ2-3 - TRBV5-1
TGTGCCAGCAGCCAAGTGTCCGCCGGGACAGCGGATGGTGGCTACACCTTC CASSQVSAGTADGGYTF few TRBJ1-2 TRBD1 TRBV3-1
TGTGCCAGCTCACCGATTGAGACAGGCCTGAACACTGAAGCTTTCTTT CASSPIETGLNTEAFF many TRBJ1-1 - TRBV18
TGCAGGAGCCGACTAGCGGGGAACACCGGGGAGCTGTTTTTT CRSRLAGNTGELFF few TRBJ2-2 TRBD2 TRBV29-1
TGTGCCAGCAGCATCGACCAAGAGACCCAGTACTTC CASSIDQETQYF few TRBJ2-5 - TRBV11-2
TGTGCCAGCACCTCCGGGACCTACGAGCAGTACTTC CASTSGTYEQYF many TRBJ2-7 - TRBV2
TGCAGTGCTATTAGCGGGAACCAAGAGACCCAGTACTTC CSAISGNQETQYF many TRBJ2-5 TRBD2 TRBV20-1
TGCAGCGTAACGGAGGGGGGGAATCAGCCCCAGCATTTT CSVTEGGNQPQHF few TRBJ1-5 - TRBV29-1
TGTGCCAGCAGCCAAGAGCGTAACTATGGCTACACCTTC CASSQERNYGYTF many TRBJ1-2 - TRBV14
TGTGCCACCAGTGAAGGGTCCTACAATGAGCAGTTCTTC CATSEGSYNEQFF many TRBJ2-1 - TRBV24-1
TGCGCCAGCAGCTCTGGGACAGGGAGTTCATATGGCTACACCTTC CASSSGTGSSYGYTF many TRBJ1-2 TRBD1 TRBV5-1
TGTGCCAGCAGCTTTCGAGCAGATTCCTACAATGAGCAGTTCTTC CASSFRADSYNEQFF few TRBJ2-1 - TRBV7-2
TGTGCCAGCAGCTTCTCGACTAGCGGGAGCTCCTACAATGAGCAGTTCTTC CASSFSTSGSSYNEQFF - TRBJ2-1 TRBD2 TRBV7-9
TGTGCCAGCAGCTTGTGGCCGGACAATCAGCCCCAGCATTTT CASSLWPDNQPQHF - TRBJ1-5 - TRBV5-6
TGTGCCAGCAGTCCCCCCCGGACAGGGTTTCACTATGGCTACACCTTC CASSPPRTGFHYGYTF many TRBJ1-2 TRBD1 TRBV28
TGTGCCAGCAGCTTAGCTGTGAGCACAGATACGCAGTATTTT CASSLAVSTDTQYF many TRBJ2-3 - TRBV11-1
TGCGCCAGCAGCTTGATAGCGGGGCCCACCGGGGAGCTGTTTTTT CASSLIAGPTGELFF - TRBJ2-2 TRBD2 TRBV5-1
TGCGCCAGCAGCCAAGATCCGTTCCTGAATTCACCCCTCCACTTT CASSQDPFLNSPLHF - TRBJ1-6 - TRBV4-1
TGCGCCATCAGGGGACAACCAAGTGGAAACACCATATATTTT CAIRGQPSGNTIYF - TRBJ1-3 - TRBV5-1